This TCR beta chain was identified in a study of cytomegalovirus exposure and HLA in healthy donors. Study-level background: It was reported in a later analysis that the 95 to 150 validation repertoires used the same platform as the 666 first-cohort repertoires. Broader study findings: There were three CMV-associated chains whose specificity for CMV antigens was confirmed in vitro. The authors listed 150 or so TCR beta chains as cytomegalovirus-associated.

As regards this clone: Its antigen is unknown.

It was the roughly 130-subject validation cohort, separate from the roughly 700-subject first cohort, to which the donors belonged. TCRdb's table, derived via immunoSEQ multiplex PCR, lists solely in-frame clones and lacks some. The sample yields roughly 150,000 clones, just over 90% seen once. The V gene lost 0 bases and the J gene lost 3 bases, with 12 bases spanning the gap. The length of the CDR3 is 16 residues. Sequenced input: PBMCs. This sequence originates from a man aged 18 to 29 in good health and CMV-seronegative. J is TRBJ2-1 and V is TRBV23-1; D might be TRBD2 (6 bases). TRBV23-1 is given ORF status, its function remaining uncertain. The CDR3, as DNA: TGCGCCAGCAGTCAATCAAGTAGGGACTTCTACAATGAGCAGTTCTTC. Residues: CASSQSSRDFYNEQFF.